The 28 T cell receptor beta chains below all came from one sample that was sequenced in a study of PD-1 blockade in classical Hodgkin lymphoma. Sequenced by immunoSEQ multiplex PCR; TCRdb stores in-frame clones only, minus some. Of some 16,000 clones listed, about 82% are singletons. The time point denotes: newly diagnosed, previously untreated cHL patient sample. Magnetic negative selection of thawed PBMCs was the method by which CD4+ T cells were purified. Sequences were obtained from CD4+ T cells from blood. These receptors originate from a human donor with classical Hodgkin lymphoma.

This clone was counted a few times. The chain uses TRBV18 and TRBJ1-1, with a tentative D call TRBD1 (6 bases). The CDR3 contains 13 residues. Trimming stripped 6 bases from V and 1 base from J, with 9 bases between. Germline V gene sequence: CDR1 KGHSH, CDR2 LQKENI. The CDR3 coding sequence is TGTGCCAGCTCCCACAGGGAGAACACTGAAGCTTTCTTT. Translated, it gives CASSHRENTEAFF.

The CDR3 coding sequence is TGTGCCAGCAGCTTGGCGAAGTACGAGCAGTACTTC. Translating gives CASSLAKYEQYF. The chain recombines TRBV5-6 with TRBJ2-7; no clear D. Germline-derived CDR1 and CDR2 are SGHDT and YYEEEE. The V end was cut by 0 bases, the J end by 4 bases, with 5 bases between. The CDR3 totals 12 residues.

This sequence joins TRBV7-9 and TRBJ2-2, with D unclear. This CDR3 is built from 14 residues. V was clipped by 1 base and J by 3 bases, with 6 bases between them. Germline V CDR1 and CDR2: SEHNR, FQNEAQ (reference sequence). The CDR3 spells CASSLDKYTGELFF. CDR3 bases: TGTGCCAGCAGCTTAGACAAGTACACCGGGGAGCTGTTTTTT.

The V and J genes are TRBV18 and TRBJ2-1; 12 positions match TRBD2. V dropped 6 bases and J dropped 7; count of bases not matched to a gene: 7. Germline V gene sequence: CDR1 KGHSH, CDR2 LQKENI. The CDR3 covers 15 residues. The CDR3: CASSFGLAGWNEQFF. DNA for the CDR3: TGTGCCAGCTCGTTTGGACTAGCGGGATGGAATGAGCAGTTCTTC.

The chain carries TRBV28 and TRBJ2-7, with D unresolved. The CDR3 spans 12 residues. V was cut by 5 bases and J by 6 bases, with 11 bases left in between. Germline CDR1 and CDR2: MDHEN and SYDVKM. CDR3 residues: CASSRDGLEQYF. CDR3 in DNA: TGTGCCAGCAGTCGTGACGGCCTCGAGCAGTACTTC.

The rearrangement uses TRBV10-3 and TRBJ2-1; a weak D match, TRBD2 (6 bases). This CDR3 is 14 amino acids long. Germline values: CDR1 ENHRY, CDR2 SYGVKD. Trimming stripped 0 bases from V and 10 bases from J, with 13 bases between. The CDR3 protein is CAISESSTRGEQFF. CDR3 sequence (DNA): TGTGCCATCAGTGAGTCATCGACCCGGGGGGAGCAGTTCTTC.

This clone has a handful of counts. The V and J genes are TRBV6-1 and TRBJ2-7; D unclear. The CDR3 covers 11 residues. V was trimmed by 0 bases and J by 3 bases, leaving 0 bases between them. Germline assignment: CDR1 MNHNS and CDR2 SASEGT. CDR3 region: CASSEAYEQYF. The DNA of the CDR3 is TGTGCCAGCAGTGAAGCCTACGAGCAGTACTTC.

This chain connects TRBV7-2 to TRBJ2-3; D ambiguous. Germline loops: CDR1 SGHTA, CDR2 FQGNSA. Deletions cut 3 bases from V and 1 base from J, with 8 bases between. The CDR3 sequence is 14 residues long. The CDR3 spells CASSFKGRTDTQYF. The CDR3 coding sequence is TGTGCCAGCAGCTTTAAGGGTCGCACAGATACGCAGTATTTT. Full variable domain (remainder filled in from reference TRBV7-2 and TRBJ2-3): GAGVSQSPSNKVTEKGKDVELRCDPISGHTALYWYRQSLGQGLEFLIYFQGNSAPDKSGLPSDRFSAERTGGSVSTLTIQRTQQEDSAVYLCASSFKGRTDTQYFGPGTRLTVL.

The chain employs TRBV19 and TRBJ1-2; 8 bases are a match to TRBD1. The J segment lost 4 bases and the V segment lost 3 bases, leaving 4 bases of the junction unmatched. Germline loops: CDR1 LNHDA, CDR2 SQIVND (reference sequence). The CDR3 covers 14 residues. The DNA for the CDR3 is TGTGCCAGTAGTATCGACAGGGGCCTCTATGGCTACACCTTC. Translated: CASSIDRGLYGYTF.

V is TRBV2 and J is TRBJ1-5, with 7 bases fitting TRBD1. The CDR3 spans 16 residues. Germline assignment: CDR1 SNHLY and CDR2 FYNNEI. Trimming cost V 4 bases and J 2 bases; bases outside gene matches: 8. The CDR3 loop reads CASSATGTVGNQPQHF. The CDR3 DNA is TGTGCCAGCAGTGCTACCGGGACAGTAGGCAATCAGCCCCAGCATTTT.

The chain recombines TRBV27 with TRBJ2-7; D is undetermined. The CDR3 extends over 13 amino acids. From germline, CDR1 is MNHEY and CDR2 SMNVEV (reference sequence). The V gene lost 0 bases and the J gene lost 5 bases, with 8 bases spanning the gap. The CDR3 loop reads CASSLSGSHEQYF. The CDR3 DNA is TGTGCCAGCAGTTTATCCGGATCCCACGAGCAGTACTTC.

The rearrangement uses TRBV11-2 and TRBJ2-7, with TRBD1 as a possible D gene (7 bases). Per the germline V gene, CDR1 is SGHAT and CDR2 is FQNNGV. Trimming stripped 1 base from V and 6 bases from J, with 13 bases between. The CDR3 is made up of 14 amino acids. The CDR3 DNA reads as TGTGCCAGCAGCTTAGTTAGGCAGGGGGGCGAGCAGTACTTC. Translated: CASSLVRQGGEQYF.

In its sample, this clone was seen once. The chain is built from TRBV18 and TRBJ2-7; possibly TRBD2 for D (7 bases). Trimming took 5 bases from V and 5 from J, leaving 16 bases between them. This CDR3 contains 14 residues. Germline lookup yields CDR1 KGHSH and CDR2 LQKENI. In DNA, the CDR3 is TGTGCCAGCTCAGTGGCCCAGGGGAGGGACGAGCAGTACTTC. Translating it yields CASSVAQGRDEQYF.

J is TRBJ1-2 and V is TRBV6-5; D remains unclear. The germline V and J ends were trimmed by 0 bases and 5 bases, with 10 bases remaining between them. The length of the CDR3 is 14 residues. Per the germline V gene, CDR1 is MNHEY and CDR2 is SVGAGI. As DNA, the CDR3 is TGTGCCAGCAGTTACTCGGCCAGGACGTATGGCTACACCTTC. Its translation: CASSYSARTYGYTF.

V and J are TRBV5-8 and TRBJ2-7; D uncertain. Germline V gene lookup returns CDR1 SGHTS and CDR2 YDEGEE. The length of the CDR3 is 13 residues. V was trimmed by 2 bases and J by 0 bases, leaving 6 bases between them. The CDR3 coding sequence is TGTGCCAGCAGCTTTTACAGCTCCTACGAGCAGTACTTC. Protein product: CASSFYSSYEQYF.

This clone was picked up one time. The V gene is TRBV7-9, the J gene TRBJ2-5, with unresolved D. The V gene's germline CDR1 is SEHNR and CDR2 FQNEAQ (reference sequence). The CDR3 runs 12 residues. V was shortened by 4 bases and J by 5 bases, with 8 bases between the two germline ends. The CDR3: CASSSLWETQYF. The CDR3 DNA reads as TGTGCCAGCAGCTCGCTTTGGGAGACCCAGTACTTC.

V gene TRBV27 combines with J gene TRBJ2-1; 10 bases fit TRBD2. This CDR3 contains 13 residues. The germline CDR1 and CDR2 sequences are MNHEY and SMNVEV (reference sequence). Unmatched junction bases numbered 4, after V lost 6 bases and J lost 8 bases. CDR3 protein: CASRLAGMYEQFF. The CDR3 nucleotides are TGTGCCAGCAGACTAGCGGGAATGTATGAGCAGTTCTTC.

The V call is TRBV5-4, the J call TRBJ2-7; 11 bases are shared with TRBD2. Germline V gene data show CDR1 as SGHNT and CDR2 as YYREEE (reference sequence). The CDR3 runs 16 residues. The J segment lost 5 bases and the V segment lost 0 bases, leaving 7 bases of the junction unmatched. The CDR3 sequence: CASSLDSGRALHEQYF. As DNA, the CDR3 is TGTGCCAGCAGCTTGGATAGCGGGAGGGCTCTCCACGAGCAGTACTTC.

The chain recombines TRBV7-9 with TRBJ2-1; possibly TRBD1 or TRBD2 for D (5 bases each). Trimming cost V 6 bases and J 11 bases, with 17 bases left between them. Germline V CDR1 and CDR2: SEHNR, FQNEAQ (reference sequence). This CDR3 is 13 amino acids long. The CDR3, as DNA: TGTGCCAGCAGTGTGTGGGCCGTGGGACAGCAGTTCTTC. It is translated as CASSVWAVGQQFF.

The chain employs TRBV5-6 and TRBJ2-7; 11 bases are a match to TRBD1. There are 15 residues in the CDR3. The trim removed 5 bases at V and 4 bases at J, leaving 8 bases unmatched. CDR1 and CDR2 (germline): SGHDT, YYEEEE. This CDR3 reads CASRGRGQGAYEQYF. In nucleotides, the CDR3 is TGTGCCAGCAGGGGTAGAGGACAGGGGGCGTACGAGCAGTACTTC. Full variable domain (rest looked up from reference TRBV5-6 and TRBJ2-7): DAGVTQSPTHLIKTRGQQVTLRCSPKSGHDTVSWYQQALGQGPQFIFQYYEEEERQRGNFPDRFSGHQFPNYSSELNVNALLLGDSALYLCASRGRGQGAYEQYFGPGTRLTVT.

The chain recombines TRBV6-1 with TRBJ2-1; D remains unclear. Germline lookup yields CDR1 MNHNS and CDR2 SASEGT. This CDR3 is built from 14 residues. Deletions cut 0 bases from V and 9 bases from J, with 12 bases between. The CDR3 nucleotides read TGTGCCAGCAGTGAAGCGCTTCTTGGCGCTGAGCAGTTCTTC. This encodes CASSEALLGAEQFF.

The chain links TRBV19 to TRBJ2-1, with TRBD1 identical over 11 bases. This CDR3 spans 15 amino acids. Unmatched junction bases numbered 7, after V lost 5 bases and J lost 7 bases. CDR1 is LNHDA and CDR2 is SQIVND in the germline V gene (reference sequence). The CDR3 protein is CASSLGQGAGNEQFF. Written as DNA, the CDR3 is TGTGCCAGTAGTCTCGGACAGGGGGCAGGAAATGAGCAGTTCTTC.

This rearrangement joins TRBV5-4 to TRBJ1-2; possible D gene TRBD1, 6 bases. The germline V gene has CDR1 SGHNT and CDR2 YYREEE (reference sequence). V lost 1 base and J lost 7, with 11 bases in between. The length of the CDR3 is 13 residues. The CDR3 protein is CASSLRPRGGYTF. Written as DNA, the CDR3 is TGTGCCAGCAGCTTGCGTCCCAGGGGTGGCTACACCTTC.

This chain connects TRBV6-7 to TRBJ2-7, with D uncertain. TRBV6-7 is an ORF, with its function uncertain. This CDR3 has 13 residues. V shed 4 bases and J shed 5 bases, with 12 bases lying between them. As DNA, the CDR3 is TGTGCCAGCAGTTTCAAGATCGGCGACGAGCAGTACTTC. Translating gives CASSFKIGDEQYF.

The chain is built from TRBV10-1 and TRBJ2-7, with 8 positions matching TRBD2. The CDR3 length is 13 residues. CDR1 and CDR2 from the germline V gene are WNHNN and SYGVQD (reference sequence). V lost 6 bases and J lost 4; bases outside the gene matches: 5. As DNA, the CDR3 is TGCGCCAGCAGCGGTAGCGGGAAATACGAGCAGTACTTC. Protein: CASSGSGKYEQYF.

V usage is TRBV7-9 and J usage is TRBJ2-1; 7 bases map to TRBD2. This CDR3 has 15 amino acids. Germline CDR1 reads SEHNR; CDR2 reads FQNEAQ (reference sequence). The V and J ends lost 8 bases and 5 bases, in that order; junction bases with no gene match: 12. The CDR3 here is CASFKSGLLNNEQFF. CDR3 bases: TGTGCCAGCTTCAAATCGGGACTACTTAACAATGAGCAGTTCTTC.

CDR3 nucleotide sequence: TGCGCCAGCAGCCAAGAGGCTAGCACCATCTACGAGCAGTACTTC. Translation gives CASSQEASTIYEQYF. The chain links TRBV4-3 to TRBJ2-7, with a possible D match to TRBD2 (5 bases). This CDR3 is built from 15 residues. Trimming took 0 bases from V and 3 from J, leaving 12 bases between them. Per the germline V gene, CDR1 is LGHNA and CDR2 is YSLEER.

This rearrangement joins TRBV23-1 to TRBJ2-5; 10 nucleotides align to TRBD1. TRBV23-1 has ORF status, its function being uncertain. The CDR3 has 16 residues. V dropped 5 bases and J dropped 3; count of bases not matched to a gene: 9. The CDR3 coding sequence is TGCGCCAGCAGTGCGAACCGGGACAGGGGTAAAGAGACCCAGTACTTC. It specifies CASSANRDRGKETQYF.